Listed here are 26 T cell receptor beta chains from one sample, sequenced in a study of identifying expanded T cells in peripheral blood. Only in-frame clones appear in the TCRdb table, and some are missing; sequencing was by immunoSEQ multiplex PCR. Altogether approximately 100,000 clones are present, roughly 90% being singletons, with the ten largest covering about 3.9%. The sample was blood. The receptors originated from a person aged 18 to 69 in good health.

The chain has TRBV6-5 and TRBJ2-5, with TRBD2 matching 7 bases. In germline, CDR1 is MNHEY, CDR2 SVGAGI. The V gene end was trimmed by 6 bases and the J gene end by 5 bases; junction bases not matched to a gene: 12. This CDR3 has 15 residues. CDR3 sequence (DNA): TGTGCCAGCAGCCGAACTAGCGTACGGGTGGAGACCCAGTACTTC. This gives the protein CASSRTSVRVETQYF.

The CDR3 sequence: CAWGGYSEAFF. Here the CDR3 DNA reads TGTGCCTGGGGGGGGTACTCTGAAGCTTTCTTT. The V call is TRBV30, the J call TRBJ1-1; tentative D call: TRBD1 (5 bases). Germline-derived CDR1 and CDR2 are GTSNPN and SVGIG (reference sequence). V was clipped by 5 bases and J by 6 bases, with 10 bases between them. The CDR3 loop spans 11 amino acids.

This rearrangement joins TRBV28 to TRBJ2-3; D is perhaps TRBD1 or TRBD2 (5 bases each). The V end was cut by 5 bases, the J end by 0 bases, with 15 bases between. Per germline, CDR1 MDHEN and CDR2 SYDVKM. The CDR3 extends over 16 amino acids. The CDR3 DNA is TGTGCCAGCAGTCTAGCAGGGAGCCCGAGCACAGATACGCAGTATTTT. This gives the protein CASSLAGSPSTDTQYF.

This chain uses TRBV28 with TRBJ1-4; TRBD1 agrees at 7 bases. Germline V gene data show CDR1 as MDHEN and CDR2 as SYDVKM. The CDR3 runs to 16 residues. The ends lost 6 bases at V and 0 bases at J; junction bases unmatched: 7. CDR3: CASSKGTVATNEKLFF. CDR3 in DNA: TGTGCCAGCAGCAAAGGGACAGTTGCAACTAATGAAAAACTGTTTTTT.

The chain combines TRBV30 with TRBJ1-4; 8 nucleotides match TRBD1. CDR1 and CDR2 from the germline V gene are GTSNPN and SVGIG (reference sequence). The CDR3 has 13 amino acids. J was trimmed by 5 bases and V by 5 bases; bases with no gene match: 4. The CDR3 DNA is TGTGCCTGGGGTGGACAGGGAAATGAAAAACTGTTTTTT. Amino acids: CAWGGQGNEKLFF.

This clone appeared a single time. The DNA of the CDR3 is TGTGCCAGCAGCCCACCGGGGTTTAGTCCACCAAATGAGCAGTTCTTC. This encodes CASSPPGFSPPNEQFF. The chain is built from TRBV7-3 and TRBJ2-1, with D maybe TRBD2 (5 bases). Germline V gene sequence: CDR1 SGHTA, CDR2 FQGTGA. V was clipped by 5 bases and J by 7 bases, with 21 bases between them. The CDR3 is 16 amino acids. The full variable domain, its missing parts supplied by reference TRBV7-3 and TRBJ2-1, is GAGVSQTPSNKVTEKGKYVELRCDPISGHTALYWYRQSLGQGPEFLIYFQGTGAADDSGLPNDRFFAVRPEGSVSTLKIQRTERGDSAVYLCASSPPGFSPPNEQFFGPGTRLTVL.

Of note for this clone: Different DNA sequences within this sample yield the same CDR3. J is TRBJ2-5 and V is TRBV5-4; 9 nucleotides agree with TRBD2. The germline V gene encodes CDR1 SGHNT and CDR2 YYREEE (reference sequence). CDR3 length equals 18 residues. With V trimmed by 4 bases and J by 5 bases, 18 bases remained unmatched. In DNA, the CDR3 is TGTGCCAGCAGCACGCCGGGGGCTAGCGGGAAGAGGGGGGAGACCCAGTACTTC. Residues: CASSTPGASGKRGETQYF.

This sequence joins TRBV6-1 and TRBJ2-7, with TRBD2 identical over 8 bases. Germline-derived CDR1 and CDR2 are MNHNS and SASEGT. Trimming took 1 base from V and 3 from J; bases not matched to a gene: 8. The CDR3 has 16 amino acids. The CDR3 bases are TGTGCCAGCAGTGAAGTTGGCGCGGGAGGTCGCTACGAGCAGTACTTC. Translated: CASSEVGAGGRYEQYF.

The J gene is TRBJ2-5, the V gene TRBV5-4, with a tentative D call TRBD1 (5 bases). V lost 0 bases, J lost 5 bases, and 14 bases lay in between. The CDR3 runs to 15 residues. Germline-derived CDR1 and CDR2 are SGHNT and YYREEE (reference sequence). The CDR3 coding sequence is TGTGCCAGCAGCTTGGGGCAGGGTGGTACGGAGACCCAGTACTTC. Translating gives CASSLGQGGTETQYF.

This clone has a handful of counts. The J gene is TRBJ1-6, the V gene TRBV19, with 7 bases aligning to TRBD1. J gave up 0 bases and V 6 bases, and 5 bases lay outside the gene matches. Germline V lookup: CDR1 LNHDA, CDR2 SQIVND (reference sequence). The CDR3 spans 16 residues. CDR3 nucleotide sequence: TGTGCCAGTAGGCCGGGACAGAGCTCCTATAATTCACCCCTCCACTTT. Protein: CASRPGQSSYNSPLHF.

To note about this clone: Other DNA sequences in this sample translate to the same CDR3. The J gene is TRBJ2-7, the V gene TRBV28, with D uncertain. Trimming took off 3 bases at V and 4 bases at J, with 4 bases between the two ends. This CDR3 has 11 amino acids. Looked up from germline, CDR1 is MDHEN and CDR2 is SYDVKM. In nucleotides, the CDR3 is TGTGCCAGCAGTTTGGGTTACGAGCAGTACTTC. This encodes CASSLGYEQYF.

The V and J genes are TRBV15 and TRBJ2-3, with D maybe TRBD2 (7 bases). This CDR3 is built from 15 residues. Trimming took 5 bases from V and 4 from J, leaving 16 bases between them. Germline-derived CDR1 and CDR2 are LNHNV and YYDKDF (reference sequence). CDR3 loop: CATSQEGGGSDTQYF. The CDR3 bases are TGTGCCACCAGCCAGGAAGGGGGAGGGTCAGATACGCAGTATTTT.

V is TRBV27 and J is TRBJ2-7; 7 bases match TRBD1. The germline gives CDR1 MNHEY, CDR2 SMNVEV (reference sequence). The CDR3 runs 11 residues. The trim removed 5 bases at V and 6 bases at J, leaving 1 base unmatched. CDR3 in amino acids: CASSPGGEQYF. The CDR3 nucleotides read TGTGCCAGCAGTCCAGGGGGCGAGCAGTACTTC.

The chain employs TRBV5-1 and TRBJ1-1; perhaps TRBD1 as D (5 bases). V lost 1 base and J lost 0, with 10 bases in between. The CDR3 loop spans 15 amino acids. Looked up from germline, CDR1 is SGHRS and CDR2 is YFSETQ. CDR3 coding DNA: TGCGCCAGCAGCTTGACAGGCCTCATGAACACTGAAGCTTTCTTT. Its translation is CASSLTGLMNTEAFF.

The chain employs TRBV2 and TRBJ2-7; D possibly matches TRBD1 or TRBD2 (6 bases each). Per the germline V gene, CDR1 is SNHLY and CDR2 is FYNNEI. This CDR3 has 15 amino acids. V lost 8 bases to trimming and J lost 7 bases, with 24 bases between them. For the CDR3, the DNA is TGTGCCAGCGTCCCTTCCGGGGGCGCTCGGAAAGAGCAGTACTTC. Amino acid sequence: CASVPSGGARKEQYF.

This chain links TRBV30 with TRBJ1-4; possibly TRBD1 for D (5 bases). The CDR3 consists of 14 residues. Germline V lookup: CDR1 GTSNPN, CDR2 SVGIG (reference sequence). Trimming pared 0 bases from V and 8 bases from J, leaving 13 bases between. The CDR3 region is CAWSVGLLGEKLFF. The CDR3 DNA follows: TGTGCCTGGAGTGTGGGGCTGTTGGGGGAAAAACTGTTTTTT.

This chain joins TRBV4-3 and TRBJ1-1; D remains unclear. The CDR3 consists of 15 residues. V lost 2 bases to trimming and J lost 0 bases, with 10 bases between them. Germline lookup yields CDR1 LGHNA and CDR2 YSLEER. CDR3 nucleotide sequence: TGCGCCAGCAGCCAACAATCGGGGATGAACACTGAAGCTTTCTTT. This gives the protein CASSQQSGMNTEAFF.

The gene calls are TRBV6-1 and TRBJ1-4; D perhaps matches TRBD1 (5 bases). CDR1 is MNHNS, CDR2 SASEGT, per germline. V shed 3 bases and J shed 6 bases, with 11 bases lying between them. The CDR3 contains 14 residues. Here the CDR3 DNA reads TGTGCCAGCAGTGAGAAAGGGGAACATGAAAAACTGTTTTTT. It specifies CASSEKGEHEKLFF.

The chain is built from TRBV27 and TRBJ2-6; maybe TRBD2 (7 bases). This CDR3 has 16 amino acids. Germline CDR1 MNHEY, CDR2 SMNVEV (reference sequence). Trimming took off 4 bases at V and 3 bases at J, with 13 bases between the two ends. CDR3 residues: CASSYRGASGANVLTF. The CDR3 nucleotides read TGTGCCAGCAGTTACCGGGGGGCTAGTGGGGCCAACGTCCTGACTTTC.

This clone occurred a few times. This chain links TRBV6-5 with TRBJ2-1; 10 positions match TRBD2. The ends lost 2 bases at V and 4 bases at J; junction bases unmatched: 2. The CDR3 spans 15 residues. The germline V gene encodes CDR1 MNHEY and CDR2 SVGAGI. CDR3 sequence: CASSYEAGGYNEQFF. The DNA for the CDR3 is TGTGCCAGCAGTTACGAAGCGGGAGGGTACAATGAGCAGTTCTTC.

The CDR3 sequence: CASSSAGTTGVTQYF. CDR3 sequence (DNA): TGCGCCAGCAGCTCCGCCGGGACTACGGGAGTGACCCAGTACTTC. The genes are TRBV5-1 and TRBJ2-5; 7 positions match TRBD2. There are 15 residues in the CDR3. Germline values: CDR1 SGHRS, CDR2 YFSETQ. V trimming: 3 bases; J trimming: 7 bases; junction bases outside the gene matches: 12.

This clone was seen only once. In DNA, the CDR3 is TGTGCCAGCAGCTTAGCGCGAGCATCCGGGACCGGGGAGCTGTTTTTT. Encoded protein: CASSLARASGTGELFF. The chain carries TRBV7-8 and TRBJ2-2; D remains ambiguous. V gave up 0 bases and J gave up 5 bases, with 13 bases separating them. The CDR3 is 16 residues long. The germline V gene encodes CDR1 SGHVS and CDR2 FQNEAQ.

The V gene is TRBV6-6, the J gene TRBJ2-1; D unresolved. Between the trimmed V and J ends, which lost 0 bases and 4 bases, there was a span of 10 bases. CDR3 length: 15 residues. Germline V CDR1 and CDR2: MNHNY, SVGAGI (reference sequence). CDR3 amino acids: CASSYSSDGYNEQFF. In DNA form, the CDR3 reads TGTGCCAGCAGTTACTCCTCGGACGGATACAATGAGCAGTTCTTC.

The rearrangement links TRBV5-1 to TRBJ1-1; the D is unclear. Trimming took 0 bases from V and 0 from J, leaving 6 bases between them. Germline lookup yields CDR1 SGHRS and CDR2 YFSETQ. This CDR3 is built from 14 residues. CDR3 sequence (DNA): TGCGCCAGCAGCTTGGCAGAGATGAACACTGAAGCTTTCTTT. Encoded protein: CASSLAEMNTEAFF.

The gene calls are TRBV11-2 and TRBJ2-7; no clear D gene. This CDR3 contains 13 residues. The V end lost 5 bases, the J end lost 7 bases, and 15 bases lay between the germline ends. Germline V gene sequence: CDR1 SGHAT, CDR2 FQNNGV. The CDR3, as DNA: TGTGCCAGCAGCGAGGAAAGATTCGGGGAGCAGTACTTC. Protein product: CASSEERFGEQYF.

The V and J genes are TRBV13 and TRBJ1-2; D is unresolved. Germline CDR1 reads PRHDT; CDR2 reads FYEKMQ (reference sequence). V gave up 5 bases and J gave up 6 bases, with 13 bases separating them. The CDR3 sequence is 13 residues long. The CDR3 sequence is CASSLQGRDGYTF. The DNA of the CDR3 is TGTGCCAGCAGCCTTCAAGGTAGGGATGGCTACACCTTC.